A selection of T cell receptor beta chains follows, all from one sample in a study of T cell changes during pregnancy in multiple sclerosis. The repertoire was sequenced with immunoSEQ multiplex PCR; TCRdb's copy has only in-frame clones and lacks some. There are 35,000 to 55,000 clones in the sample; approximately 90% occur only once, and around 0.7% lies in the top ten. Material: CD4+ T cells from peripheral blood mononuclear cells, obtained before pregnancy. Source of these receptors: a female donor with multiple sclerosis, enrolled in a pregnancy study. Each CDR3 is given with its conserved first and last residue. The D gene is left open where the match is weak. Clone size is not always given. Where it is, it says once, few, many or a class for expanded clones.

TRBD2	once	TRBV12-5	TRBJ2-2	CASGFLAGGLNTGELFF	TGTGCTAGTGGTTTTCTAGCGGGGGGGCTAAACACCGGGGAGCTGTTTTTT
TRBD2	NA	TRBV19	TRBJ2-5	CASSPRLAGAETQYF	TGTGCCAGTAGCCCCCGACTAGCGGGAGCGGAGACCCAGTACTTC
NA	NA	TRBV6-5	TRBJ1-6	CASSRQAVSGSPLHF	TGTGCCAGCAGTCGACAGGCGGTGTCGGGGTCACCCCTCCACTTT
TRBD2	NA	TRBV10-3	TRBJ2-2	CAIRGLAGNTGELFF	TGTGCCATCAGGGGACTAGCGGGAAACACCGGGGAGCTGTTTTTT
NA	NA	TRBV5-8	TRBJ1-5	CASSLWGDQPQHF	TGTGCCAGCAGCTTGTGGGGAGATCAGCCCCAGCATTTT
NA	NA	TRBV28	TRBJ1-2	CASSKWGGMYGYTF	TGTGCCAGCAGTAAATGGGGGGGAATGTATGGCTACACCTTC
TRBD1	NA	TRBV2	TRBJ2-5	CASSKGQIQETQYF	TGTGCCAGCAGCAAGGGACAGATCCAAGAGACCCAGTACTTC
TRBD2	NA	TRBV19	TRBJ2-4	CASSGRWTSGRSKNIQYF	TGTGCCAGTAGTGGTAGATGGACTAGCGGGAGGTCAAAAAACATTCAGTACTTC
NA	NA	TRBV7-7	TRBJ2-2	CASGRDKNTGELFF	TGTGCCAGCGGCCGGGACAAGAACACCGGGGAGCTGTTTTTT
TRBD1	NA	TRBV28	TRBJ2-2	CASSERTGVSTGELFF	TGTGCCAGCAGTGAAAGGACAGGGGTTAGCACCGGGGAGCTGTTTTTT
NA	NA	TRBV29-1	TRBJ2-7	CSASGALSYEQYF	TGCAGCGCTTCAGGCGCACTCTCCTACGAGCAGTACTTC
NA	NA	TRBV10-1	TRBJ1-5	CASSAPGALSNQPQHF	TGCGCCAGCAGCGCCCCTGGGGCCCTTAGCAATCAGCCCCAGCATTTT
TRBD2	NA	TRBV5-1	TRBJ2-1	CASSWGLAGGYNEQFF	TGCGCCAGCAGCTGGGGCTTAGCGGGGGGCTACAATGAGCAGTTCTTC
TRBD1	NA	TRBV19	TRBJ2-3	CASSPGQATDTQYF	TGTGCCAGTAGTCCCGGACAGGCAACAGATACGCAGTATTTT
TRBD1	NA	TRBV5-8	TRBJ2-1	CASSPGQGSYNEQFF	TGTGCCAGCAGCCCGGGACAGGGGAGCTACAATGAGCAGTTCTTC
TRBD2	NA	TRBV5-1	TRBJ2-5	CASSSAAGGRETQYF	TGCGCCAGCAGCTCGGCCGCGGGGGGCCGAGAGACCCAGTACTTC
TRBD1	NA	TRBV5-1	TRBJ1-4	CASSLLTGSLSTNEKLFF	TGCGCCAGCAGCCTATTGACAGGGAGCCTCTCAACTAATGAAAAACTGTTTTTT
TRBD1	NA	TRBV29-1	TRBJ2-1	CSSLGQGSYNEQFF	TGCAGCTCCCTGGGACAGGGTTCCTACAATGAGCAGTTCTTC
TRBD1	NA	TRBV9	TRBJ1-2	CASSADGTGDGYTF	TGTGCCAGCAGCGCCGACGGGACAGGAGATGGCTACACCTTC
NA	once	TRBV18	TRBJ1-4	CASSPQGVWEKLFF	TGTGCCAGCTCACCTCAAGGGGTCTGGGAAAAACTGTTTTTT
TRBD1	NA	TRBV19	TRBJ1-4	CASSRGQGANEKLFF	TGTGCCAGTAGTAGAGGACAGGGGGCGAATGAAAAACTGTTTTTT
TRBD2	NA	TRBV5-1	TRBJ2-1	CASSLRSGGYNEQFF	TGCGCCAGCAGCTTGAGATCGGGGGGATACAATGAGCAGTTCTTC
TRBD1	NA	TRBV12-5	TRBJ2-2	CASALDRLNTGELFF	TGTGCTAGTGCCCTGGACAGGTTAAACACCGGGGAGCTGTTTTTT
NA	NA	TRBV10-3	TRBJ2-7	CAISVLASYEQYF	TGTGCCATCAGTGTTCTAGCCTCCTACGAGCAGTACTTC
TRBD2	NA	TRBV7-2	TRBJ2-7	CASSKLAGVSYEQYF	TGTGCCAGCAGCAAACTAGCGGGAGTAAGTTACGAGCAGTACTTC
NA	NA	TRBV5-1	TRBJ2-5	CASSPLGEAETQYF	TGCGCCAGCAGCCCGCTCGGGGAGGCAGAGACCCAGTACTTC
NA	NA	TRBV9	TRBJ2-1	CASSPGGSSYNEQFF	TGTGCCAGCAGCCCCGGCGGGTCCTCCTACAATGAGCAGTTCTTC
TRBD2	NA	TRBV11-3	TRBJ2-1	CASSLALAGGGNEQFF	TGTGCCAGCAGCCTCGCTTTGGCGGGAGGTGGCAATGAGCAGTTCTTC
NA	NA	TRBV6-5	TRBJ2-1	CASSQGQYNEQFF	TGTGCCAGCAGCCAAGGACAGTACAATGAGCAGTTCTTC
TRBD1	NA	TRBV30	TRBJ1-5	CAWSVRSGTGEQPQHF	TGTGCCTGGAGTGTAAGGTCCGGGACAGGGGAGCAGCCCCAGCATTTT
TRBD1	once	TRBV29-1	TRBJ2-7	CSVEGQRREQYF	TGCAGCGTTGAGGGACAGCGGCGGGAGCAGTACTTC
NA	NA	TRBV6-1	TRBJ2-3	CASTYTDTQYF	TGTGCCAGCACGTACACAGATACGCAGTATTTT
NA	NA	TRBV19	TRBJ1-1	CASSIGTAGTEAFF	TGTGCCAGTAGTATAGGGACAGCCGGAACTGAAGCTTTCTTT
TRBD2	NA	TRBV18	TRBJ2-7	CASSPPDGRISYEQYF	TGTGCCAGCTCACCACCCGACGGGAGGATCTCCTACGAGCAGTACTTC
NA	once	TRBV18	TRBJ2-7	CASSPQGFTYEQYF	TGTGCCAGCTCACCTCAGGGGTTTACCTACGAGCAGTACTTC
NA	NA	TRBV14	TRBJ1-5	CASSKGGNQPQHF	TGTGCCAGCAGTAAAGGGGGCAATCAGCCCCAGCATTTT